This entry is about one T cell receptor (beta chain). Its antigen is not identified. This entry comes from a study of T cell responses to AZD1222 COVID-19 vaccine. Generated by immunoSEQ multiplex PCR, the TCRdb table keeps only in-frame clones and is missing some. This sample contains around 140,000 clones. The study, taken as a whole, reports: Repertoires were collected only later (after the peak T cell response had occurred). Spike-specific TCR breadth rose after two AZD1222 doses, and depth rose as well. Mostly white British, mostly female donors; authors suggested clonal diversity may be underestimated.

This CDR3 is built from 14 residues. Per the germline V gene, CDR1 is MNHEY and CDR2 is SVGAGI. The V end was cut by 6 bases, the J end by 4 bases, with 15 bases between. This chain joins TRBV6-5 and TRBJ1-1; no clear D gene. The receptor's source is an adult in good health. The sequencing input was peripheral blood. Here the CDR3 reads CASRNGPRGTEAFF. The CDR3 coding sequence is TGTGCCAGCAGAAACGGGCCACGGGGCACTGAAGCTTTCTTT.